This TCR beta chain was captured in a study of response to subunit inactivated influenza vaccine. From the RT-PCR reads, TCRdb called clonotypes with MiXCR, one entry per CDR3 protein. The data contain about 800,000 distinct CDR3 sequences, less than 25% of them singletons. Concerning this clonotype itself: At one boundary the junction diverges from the germline segment, which might be a read error.

The CDR3 sequence is 18 residues long. The sample consisted of PBMCs from blood, taken less than 6 days after vaccination. The source is a man aged 45-65 years who received an inactivated influenza vaccine. V is TRBV5-3 and J is TRBJ1-2, with 8 bases that match TRBD1. TRBV5-3 counts as an open reading frame of uncertain function. The CDR3 is CASSLADSGTGRLGGYTF. In DNA form, the CDR3 reads TGTGCCAGCAGCTTGGCAGATTCTGGGACAGGTCGTCTCGGAGGCTACACCTTC.